This TCR beta chain was sequenced in a study of T-cell memory formation after mild COVID-19. Per germline, CDR1 LGHDT and CDR2 YNNKEL (reference sequence). Trimming cost V 1 base and J 6 bases, with 12 bases left between them. There are 14 residues in the CDR3. TCRdb reprocessed the 5' RACE reads with MiXCR, giving one entry per CDR3 protein. The sample has hundreds of thousands of distinct CDR3 sequences; around 28% are singletons. The sequence came from an adult woman who had mild COVID-19 (a few samples of this study predate the infection). Cell type and time point are not known. V gene TRBV3-1 combines with J gene TRBJ1-1; D may be TRBD1 (5 bases). The sequenced sample was PBMCs or a T cell subset sorted from them (not recorded which). CDR3 in amino acids: CASSQGRGIAEAFF. CDR3 coding DNA: TGTGCCAGCAGCCAAGGTCGGGGGATCGCTGAAGCTTTCTTT.